This TCR beta chain was captured in a study of cytotoxic CD8 clonotypes in ibrutinib-treated CLL. Study-wide context: Enrolment comprised roughly 11 relapsed/refractory and roughly 15 treatment-naive patients; 17 to 18 were IGHV unmutated. By median roughly 69 months, approximately twelve had progressed and around 14 stayed remitted; responses had been 2 complete and 24 partial. Findings and caveats of the study: Sampling of sustained-remission and progressing patients occurred at differing times.

With regard to this clone: No antigen is known for it.

Researchers set a sequencing depth target of 1 in 200,000 to 1 in 1 million T cells. Generated by immunoSEQ multiplex PCR, the TCRdb table keeps only in-frame clones and is missing some. This sample carries about 140,000 clones, about 80% of them seen once, and the ten largest clones take around 5%. This sequence originates from a human donor with chronic lymphocytic leukemia. The source material was PBMCs, sampled after 24 months of ibrutinib treatment.

CDR3 in DNA: TGTGCCAGCAGTCCCTCTGGGGGACAGGTCTACAATGAGCAGTTCTTC. It codes for CASSPSGGQVYNEQFF. This chain connects TRBV27 to TRBJ2-1, with TRBD1 identical over 8 bases. From germline, CDR1 is MNHEY and CDR2 SMNVEV (reference sequence). The V gene end was trimmed by 5 bases and the J gene end by 3 bases; junction bases not matched to a gene: 9. CDR3 length: 16 residues.